The 18 T cell receptor beta chains presented below share a single source sample, sequenced in a study of T cell repertoires in aging, cancer and after chemotherapy. A mixed TRB-A/B primer pool amplified rearranged TRB by multiplex touch-down PCR. In TCRdb, the multiplex PCR reads were re-called with MiXCR into one record per CDR3 protein. The data hold 10,000 to 15,000 distinct CDR3 sequences, with roughly a third observed a single time. The template was genomic DNA from peripheral blood, not RNA. Specimen: blood. The source of these receptors is a human donor in good health. The donor label of this sample is uncertain.

This clonotype was observed a handful of times. J is TRBJ1-1 and V is TRBV19; no reliable D call. This CDR3 has 16 residues. Trimming took off 7 bases at V and 3 bases at J, with 21 bases between the two ends. In germline, CDR1 is LNHDA, CDR2 SQIVND (reference sequence). Written as DNA, the CDR3 is TGTGCCAGTACCGCACTTGGTATCGACGTGGACACTGAAGCTTTCTTT. This gives the protein CASTALGIDVDTEAFF.

The chain combines TRBV7-6 with TRBJ2-7, with 7 bases identical to TRBD2. CDR3 size: 14 residues. The junction had 4 bases not matched to a gene; V was cut back by 5 bases and J by 0 bases. In germline, CDR1 is SGHVS, CDR2 FNYEAQ. The CDR3 DNA reads as TGTGCCAGCAGCCGAGGGAGGGGCTCCTACGAGCAGTACTTC. As protein: CASSRGRGSYEQYF.

In the case of this clonotype: Mismatch with germline at one junction end may stem from a read error. The chain carries TRBV18 and TRBJ2-1; 11 bases are shared with TRBD2. The CDR3 spans 16 residues. Germline-derived CDR1 and CDR2 are KGHSH and LQKENI. CDR3 sequence (DNA): TGTGCCAGCTCACCCGTCGAACTAGCGGGGGTTAATGAGCATTTCTTC. Translated: CASSPVELAGVNEHFF.

The chain carries TRBV5-6 and TRBJ2-7; no clear D gene. This CDR3 is built from 12 residues. Germline CDR1 and CDR2: SGHDT and YYEEEE. V shed 2 bases and J shed 3 bases, with 6 bases lying between them. The CDR3 DNA sequence: TGTGCCAGCAGCTTCCTGGACTACGAGCAGTACTTC. This codes for CASSFLDYEQYF.

A few counts support this clonotype. The rearrangement joins TRBV11-3 to TRBJ2-2; 11 nucleotides match TRBD1. CDR1 SGHNT and CDR2 YENEEA come from the germline V gene. J gave up 5 bases and V 4 bases, and 9 bases lay outside the gene matches. The CDR3 covers 17 residues. The CDR3 DNA reads TGTGCCAGCAGCTACGGACAGGGGGCGAGCGCGACCGGGGAGCTGTTTTTT. It translates to CASSYGQGASATGELFF.

This clonotype is judged medium-sized. This chain links TRBV6-4 with TRBJ2-3; tentatively, D is TRBD2 (9 bases). This CDR3 region has 16 residues. Germline assignment: CDR1 MRHNA and CDR2 SNTAGT. V lost 3 bases to trimming and J lost 4 bases, with 17 bases between them. CDR3 DNA sequence: TGTGCCAGCAGTGAGACAGGGGTAGCGGGAGCAGATACGCAGTATTTT. This translates into CASSETGVAGADTQYF.

The chain combines TRBV30 with TRBJ2-7; 8 bases map to TRBD1. With 5 bases clipped from V and 2 bases from J, the junction kept 5 bases outside the gene matches. The CDR3 length is 13 residues. Per the germline V gene, CDR1 is GTSNPN and CDR2 is SVGIG (reference sequence). CDR3 amino acids: CAWRTGHTYEQYF. Written as DNA, the CDR3 is TGTGCCTGGCGGACAGGGCACACCTACGAGCAGTACTTC.

This clonotype appeared a few times. The chain has TRBV19 and TRBJ1-5; 9 bases match TRBD1. Per the germline V gene, CDR1 is LNHDA and CDR2 is SQIVND (reference sequence). The V and J ends lost 9 bases and 4 bases, in that order; junction bases with no gene match: 10. The CDR3 length is 15 residues. This chain's CDR3 is CASRKPGQGNQPQHF. In DNA form, the CDR3 reads TGTGCCAGCAGAAAACCGGGACAGGGTAATCAGCCCCAGCATTTT. The full variable domain, with the rest looked up from reference TRBV19 and TRBJ1-5, is DGGITQSPKYLFRKEGQNVTLSCEQNLNHDAMYWYRQDPGQGLRLIYYSQIVNDFQKGDIAEGYSVSREKKESFPLTVTSAQKNPTAFYLCASRKPGQGNQPQHFGDGTRLSIL.

This clonotype counts as medium-sized. The chain combines TRBV19 with TRBJ1-4; D is uncertain. Germline V gene sequence: CDR1 LNHDA, CDR2 SQIVND (reference sequence). V was shortened by 5 bases and J by 8 bases, with 12 bases between the two germline ends. The CDR3 loop spans 13 amino acids. This chain's CDR3 is CASSGALWEKLFF. The CDR3 region has the DNA TGTGCCAGTAGTGGCGCCTTATGGGAAAAACTGTTTTTT.

The V gene is TRBV6-6, the J gene TRBJ2-1; D unclear. Per the germline V gene, CDR1 is MNHNY and CDR2 is SVGAGI (reference sequence). The CDR3 spans 16 residues. Trimming took 1 base from V and 1 from J, leaving 11 bases between them. CDR3 protein: CASSYYRRGSYNEQFF. CDR3 DNA sequence: TGTGCCAGCAGTTACTACCGACGAGGATCCTACAATGAGCAGTTCTTC.

This clonotype showed up just a few times. The chain recombines TRBV5-6 with TRBJ2-2; 8 bases align to TRBD1. Looked up from germline, CDR1 is SGHDT and CDR2 is YYEEEE. The CDR3 has 15 amino acids. The V segment lost 3 bases and the J segment 4 bases; nucleotides outside the gene matches: 5. The CDR3 nucleotides read TGTGCCAGCAGCTGGGGGACAGGTTCCACCGGGGAGCTGTTTTTT. Translated: CASSWGTGSTGELFF.

In this sample, this clonotype turned up once. This rearrangement joins TRBV6-5 to TRBJ2-1; 8 positions agree with TRBD2. V lost 9 bases to trimming and J lost 2 bases; unmatched junction nucleotides: 6. Germline V gene lookup returns CDR1 MNHEY and CDR2 SVGAGI. The CDR3 consists of 14 residues. CDR3 coding DNA: TGTGCCAGTTGGGGCGGGGGGCCCTACAATGAGCAGTTCTTC. Translating it yields CASWGGGPYNEQFF.

This clonotype is labeled medium-sized (0.01 to 0.1%). The rearrangement uses TRBV29-1 and TRBJ2-3; tentatively, D is TRBD2 (5 bases). V gave up 7 bases and J gave up 1 base, with 15 bases separating them. The CDR3 spans 14 residues. Looked up from germline, CDR1 is SQVTM and CDR2 is ANQGSEA. The CDR3 sequence is CSAATRVGTDTQYF. CDR3 DNA sequence: TGCAGCGCTGCCACTAGGGTAGGCACAGATACGCAGTATTTT.

The V gene is TRBV6-5, the J gene TRBJ1-4; 8 bases match TRBD1. The CDR3 sequence is 14 residues long. Trimming at V came to 6 bases and at J to 8 bases, leaving 8 bases not matched to a gene. From germline, CDR1 is MNHEY and CDR2 SVGAGI. The CDR3 DNA reads TGTGCCAGCAGGACACAGGGGGTAGGAGAAAAACTGTTTTTT. Translating it yields CASRTQGVGEKLFF.

This clonotype was seen more than once but under ten times. This chain joins TRBV12-3 or TRBV12-4 and TRBJ2-5; possibly TRBD1 for D (7 bases). The CDR3 is made up of 15 amino acids. V lost 4 bases and J 5 bases, leaving 17 bases between the germline ends. The CDR3 protein is CASSSGSAGGETQYF. The CDR3, as DNA: TGTGCCAGCAGTTCTGGTAGCGCAGGGGGGGAGACCCAGTACTTC.

The J gene is TRBJ1-1, the V gene TRBV6-2 or TRBV6-3; no definite D call. V was cut by 3 bases and J by 9 bases, with 11 bases left in between. In germline, CDR1 is MNHEY, CDR2 SVGEGT. The CDR3 loop spans 12 amino acids. The CDR3 protein is CASSYGPGKAFF. CDR3 DNA: TGTGCCAGCAGTTATGGTCCGGGTAAAGCTTTCTTT.

V is TRBV10-3 and J is TRBJ2-7; possible D gene TRBD2, 6 bases. The germline gives CDR1 ENHRY, CDR2 SYGVKD. The CDR3 covers 16 residues. V was shortened by 8 bases and J by 11 bases, with 31 bases between the two germline ends. In nucleotides, the CDR3 is TGTGCCATCGCCGGGACTGAGGGCCCGGGAGCTACGTTGGAGTACTTC. Translation gives CAIAGTEGPGATLEYF.

A few counts support this clonotype. The chain employs TRBV5-6 and TRBJ2-7; no reliable D call. Germline V CDR1 and CDR2: SGHDT, YYEEEE. The CDR3 spans 11 residues. Trimming took off 4 bases at V and 3 bases at J, with 5 bases between the two ends. The CDR3 DNA reads TGTGCCAGCAGCGTGAACTACGAGCAGTACTTC. This gives the protein CASSVNYEQYF.